A single sample gave rise to the 15 T cell receptor beta chains below, sequenced in a study of cytomegalovirus exposure and HLA in healthy donors. The PCR was carried out with 60 Vbeta primers and 13 Jbeta primers. Here immunoSEQ multiplex PCR was the method, and the copy in TCRdb shows in-frame clones only, minus some. The data hold approximately 210,000 clones, with approximately 86% observed a single time. What was sequenced was PBMCs. The receptors derive from a woman aged 18-30 years in good health and CMV-seronegative.

The genes are TRBV15 and TRBJ2-5; 9 nucleotides align to TRBD2. CDR1 is LNHNV, CDR2 YYDKDF, per germline (reference sequence). The CDR3 has 13 residues. V lost 7 bases, J lost 4 bases, and 4 bases stayed unmatched. The DNA of the CDR3 is TGTGCCACCAACCCTAGCGGGGCAGAGACCCAGTACTTC. It translates to CATNPSGAETQYF.

This clone was picked up one time. The chain couples TRBV30 to TRBJ1-6, with D tentatively TRBD1 (6 bases). The CDR3 extends over 13 amino acids. Trimming took off 3 bases at V and 5 bases at J, with 8 bases between the two ends. Germline V gene data show CDR1 as GTSNPN and CDR2 as SVGIG (reference sequence). CDR3 loop: CAWSRGDNSPLHF. CDR3 nucleotide sequence: TGTGCCTGGAGCAGGGGAGATAATTCACCCCTCCACTTT.

The chain links TRBV25-1 to TRBJ1-4; 9 nucleotides line up with TRBD1. The CDR3 length is 13 residues. Trimming took 8 bases from V and 8 from J; bases not matched to a gene: 6. CDR1 MGHDK and CDR2 SYGVNS come from the germline V gene. The CDR3 spells CASHRGRGEKLFF. In nucleotides, the CDR3 is TGTGCCAGCCACAGGGGGCGGGGGGAAAAACTGTTTTTT.

The V gene is TRBV27, the J gene TRBJ2-1; 8 bases align to TRBD2. V lost 1 base and J lost 5; bases outside the gene matches: 4. Germline loops: CDR1 MNHEY, CDR2 SMNVEV (reference sequence). The CDR3 sequence is 15 residues long. CDR3 sequence reads: CASSLLAGGNNEQFF. Written as DNA, the CDR3 is TGTGCCAGCAGTTTATTGGCGGGGGGAAACAATGAGCAGTTCTTC.

The V gene is TRBV4-2, the J gene TRBJ2-6; no reliable D call. The CDR3 has 16 amino acids. With 3 bases removed from V and 0 bases from J, the gap between germline ends came to 9 bases. Germline V lookup: CDR1 LGHNA, CDR2 YNFKEQ. The CDR3 region is CASSHSLSSGANVLTF. CDR3 coding DNA: TGTGCCAGCAGCCATTCACTATCCTCTGGGGCCAACGTCCTGACTTTC.

This sequence joins TRBV7-6 and TRBJ1-3; perhaps TRBD1 as D (5 bases). Germline V gene sequence: CDR1 SGHVS, CDR2 FNYEAQ. This CDR3 has 11 residues. V shed 11 bases and J shed 9 bases, with 14 bases lying between them. CDR3 protein: CAWGVGGTIYF. Written as DNA, the CDR3 is TGTGCCTGGGGGGTTGGGGGCACCATATATTTT. Variable domain in full (rest from reference TRBV7-6 and TRBJ1-3): GAGVSQSPRYKVTKRGQDVALRCDPISGHVSLYWYRQALGQGPEFLTYFNYEAQQDKSGLPNDRFSAERPEGSISTLTIQRTEQRDSAMYRCAWGVGGTIYFGEGSWLTVV.

The chain recombines TRBV30 with TRBJ1-3; D unclear. Germline assignment: CDR1 GTSNPN and CDR2 SVGIG (reference sequence). Trimming pared 0 bases from V and 0 bases from J, leaving 9 bases between. The CDR3 runs 15 residues. In nucleotides, the CDR3 is TGTGCCTGGAGTGTACGCCGAGGCTCTGGAAACACCATATATTTT. Residues: CAWSVRRGSGNTIYF.

This chain links TRBV20-1 with TRBJ1-4, with D uncertain. Per germline, CDR1 DFQATT and CDR2 SNEGSKA (reference sequence). Trimming shortened V by 7 bases and J by 8 bases, and 11 bases separated the two germline ends. This CDR3 contains 11 residues. The CDR3 is CSVQPTEKLFF. The CDR3 region has the DNA TGCAGTGTACAGCCGACGGAAAAACTGTTTTTT.

The chain couples TRBV4-1 to TRBJ1-6; TRBD1 matches at 7 bases. From germline, CDR1 is MGHRA and CDR2 YSYEKL. This CDR3 region has 14 residues. V was pared by 4 bases and J by 7 bases, with 4 bases of the junction left unmatched. The CDR3 loop is CASSPTGQNSPLHF. CDR3 DNA sequence: TGCGCCAGCAGCCCCACGGGACAGAATTCACCCCTCCACTTT.

This rearrangement joins TRBV5-4 to TRBJ2-5; D gene unclear. There are 13 residues in the CDR3. The V gene lost 4 bases and the J gene lost 2 bases, with 9 bases spanning the gap. The V gene's germline CDR1 is SGHNT and CDR2 YYREEE (reference sequence). CDR3 residues: CASSPRLQETQYF. The CDR3 bases are TGTGCCAGCAGCCCTCGACTGCAAGAGACCCAGTACTTC.

V gene TRBV5-4 combines with J gene TRBJ2-3; tentatively, D is TRBD2 (6 bases). Germline V gene sequence: CDR1 SGHNT, CDR2 YYREEE (reference sequence). Trimming removed 4 bases at V and 4 bases at J, with 19 bases between. This CDR3 has 16 residues. In nucleotides, the CDR3 is TGTGCCAGCAGCCCACGTTTGGCGGGATTGTCAGATACGCAGTATTTT. It codes for CASSPRLAGLSDTQYF.

This rearrangement joins TRBV14 to TRBJ2-1, with unresolved D. Germline V CDR1 and CDR2: SGHDN, FVKESK. Trimming cost V 1 base and J 4 bases, with 14 bases left between them. CDR3 length: 16 residues. As DNA, the CDR3 is TGTGCCAGCAGCCAAGTTAACGGGTTGGCTTACAATGAGCAGTTCTTC. As protein: CASSQVNGLAYNEQFF.

The rearrangement links TRBV6-6 to TRBJ2-2; D is uncertain. This CDR3 region has 16 residues. Trimming took off 2 bases at V and 1 base at J, with 11 bases between the two ends. Germline V gene data show CDR1 as MNHNY and CDR2 as SVGAGI (reference sequence). This chain's CDR3 is CASSYVLVGNTGELFF. The CDR3 coding sequence is TGTGCCAGCAGTTACGTTCTGGTCGGGAACACCGGGGAGCTGTTTTTT.

V is TRBV11-2 and J is TRBJ2-2, with 7 bases lining up with TRBD1. The germline gives CDR1 SGHAT, CDR2 FQNNGV. V lost 5 bases, J lost 7 bases, and 7 bases stayed unmatched. This CDR3 contains 14 residues. CDR3 sequence reads: CASSGVRGFGELFF. The CDR3 coding sequence is TGTGCCAGCAGCGGGGTCAGGGGGTTCGGGGAGCTGTTTTTT.

The CDR3 DNA sequence: TGTGCCAGCGATAAGGGTGGGAGAGCTTTCTTT. This encodes CASDKGGRAFF. The genes are TRBV6-5 and TRBJ1-1; D gene uncertain. Trimming took off 8 bases at V and 10 bases at J, with 14 bases between the two ends. The length of the CDR3 is 11 residues. The V gene's germline CDR1 is MNHEY and CDR2 SVGAGI.